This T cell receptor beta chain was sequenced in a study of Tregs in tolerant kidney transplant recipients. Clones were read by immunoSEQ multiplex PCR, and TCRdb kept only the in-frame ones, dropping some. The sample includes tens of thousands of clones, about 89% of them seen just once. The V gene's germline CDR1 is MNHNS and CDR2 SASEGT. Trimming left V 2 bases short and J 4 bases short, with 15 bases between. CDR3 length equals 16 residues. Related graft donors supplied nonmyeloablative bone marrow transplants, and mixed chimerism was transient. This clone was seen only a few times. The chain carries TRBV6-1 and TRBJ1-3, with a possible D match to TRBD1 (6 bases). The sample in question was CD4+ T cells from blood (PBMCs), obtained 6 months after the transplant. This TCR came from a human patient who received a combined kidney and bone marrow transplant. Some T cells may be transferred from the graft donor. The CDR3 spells CASSERVRGAGNTIYF. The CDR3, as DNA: TGTGCCAGCAGTGAAAGGGTCAGGGGCGCCGGAAACACCATATATTTT.